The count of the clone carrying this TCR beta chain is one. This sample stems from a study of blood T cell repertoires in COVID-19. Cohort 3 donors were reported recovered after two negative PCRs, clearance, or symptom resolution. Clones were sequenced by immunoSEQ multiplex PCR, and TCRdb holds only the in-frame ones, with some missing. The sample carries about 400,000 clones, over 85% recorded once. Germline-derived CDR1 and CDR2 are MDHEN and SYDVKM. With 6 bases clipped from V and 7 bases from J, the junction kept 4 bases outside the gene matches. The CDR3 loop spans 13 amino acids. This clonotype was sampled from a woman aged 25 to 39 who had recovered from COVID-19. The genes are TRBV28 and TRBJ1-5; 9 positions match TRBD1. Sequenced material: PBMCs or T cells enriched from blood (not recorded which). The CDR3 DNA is TGTGCCAGCAGCGACAGGGGGAAACAGCCCCAGCATTTT. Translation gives CASSDRGKQPQHF.